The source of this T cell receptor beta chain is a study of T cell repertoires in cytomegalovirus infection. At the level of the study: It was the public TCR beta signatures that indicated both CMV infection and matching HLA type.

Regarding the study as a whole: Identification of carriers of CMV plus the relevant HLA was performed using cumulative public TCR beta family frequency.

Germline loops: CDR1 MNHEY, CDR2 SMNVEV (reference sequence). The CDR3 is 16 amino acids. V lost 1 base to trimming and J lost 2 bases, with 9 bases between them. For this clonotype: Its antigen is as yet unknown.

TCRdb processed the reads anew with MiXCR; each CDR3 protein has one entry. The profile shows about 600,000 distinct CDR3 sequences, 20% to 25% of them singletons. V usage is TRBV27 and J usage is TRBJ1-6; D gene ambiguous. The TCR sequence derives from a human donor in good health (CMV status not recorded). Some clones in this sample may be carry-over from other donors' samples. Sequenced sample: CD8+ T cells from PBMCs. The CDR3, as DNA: TGTGCCAGCAGTTTATACGGGGAGGCCTATAATTCACCCCTCCACTTT. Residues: CASSLYGEAYNSPLHF.